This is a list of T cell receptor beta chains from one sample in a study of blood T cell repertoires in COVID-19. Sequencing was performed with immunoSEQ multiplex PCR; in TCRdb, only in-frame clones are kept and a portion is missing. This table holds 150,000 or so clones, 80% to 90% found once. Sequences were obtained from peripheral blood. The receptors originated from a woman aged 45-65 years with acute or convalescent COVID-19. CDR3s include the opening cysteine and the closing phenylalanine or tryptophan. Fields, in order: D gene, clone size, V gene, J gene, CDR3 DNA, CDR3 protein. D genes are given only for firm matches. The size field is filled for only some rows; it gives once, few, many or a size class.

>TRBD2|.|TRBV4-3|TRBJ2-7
TGCGCCAGCAGCCAGGGGGGAGGGGATCTAGTCGAGCAGTACTTC
CASSQGGGDLVEQYF
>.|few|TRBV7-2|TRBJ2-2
TGTGCCAGCAGCTTAACGGGGTTTACCGGGGAGCTGTTTTTT
CASSLTGFTGELFF
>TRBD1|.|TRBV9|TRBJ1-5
TGTGCCAGCAGCGGGGGACAGGGGGGCGGTCAGCCCCAGCATTTT
CASSGGQGGGQPQHF
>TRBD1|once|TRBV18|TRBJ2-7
TGTGCCAGCTCACCGGGGCCTGTGTCAGGGGGCTGGTACGAGCAGTACTTC
CASSPGPVSGGWYEQYF
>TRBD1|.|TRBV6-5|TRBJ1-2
TGTGCCAGCAGTCCTCTCCGGGACAGGGATTTGAGCTACACCTTC
CASSPLRDRDLSYTF
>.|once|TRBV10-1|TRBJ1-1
TGCGCCAGCAGTGTTCAGGGCTCCACTGAAGCTTTCTTT
CASSVQGSTEAFF
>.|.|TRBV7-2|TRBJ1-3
TGTGCCAGCAGCTTACCAGGAAACTCTGGAAACACCATATATTTT
CASSLPGNSGNTIYF
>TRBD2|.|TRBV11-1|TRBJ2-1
TGTGCCAGCAGCTTAGCGGGGACTAGCGGGAACGGTGAGCAGTTCTTC
CASSLAGTSGNGEQFF
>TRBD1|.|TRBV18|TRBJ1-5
TGTGCCAGCTCAATGGGACAGGCACGTCAGCCCCAGCATTTT
CASSMGQARQPQHF
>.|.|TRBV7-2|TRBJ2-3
TGTGCCAGCAGCTTAGCAAGCGGGACAGATACGCAGTATTTT
CASSLASGTDTQYF
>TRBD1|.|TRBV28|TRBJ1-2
TGTGCCAGCCGCCAACAGGGGTTAGACTATGGCTACACCTTC
CASRQQGLDYGYTF
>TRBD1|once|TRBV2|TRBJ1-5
TGTGCCAGCAGTCCTTCGGGGACAGCTGGTATTCAGCCCCAGCATTTT
CASSPSGTAGIQPQHF
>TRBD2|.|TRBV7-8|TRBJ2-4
TGTGCCAGCAGCCGGACTAGCGGAGCCAAAAACATTCAGTACTTC
CASSRTSGAKNIQYF
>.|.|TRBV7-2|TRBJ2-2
TGTGCCAGCAGCCCCTCGGGACACAACACCGGGGAGCTGTTTTTT
CASSPSGHNTGELFF
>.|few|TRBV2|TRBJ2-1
TGTGCCAGCAGTGGGCCACTAGCCCCTATTAAATACAATGAGCAGTTCTTC
CASSGPLAPIKYNEQFF
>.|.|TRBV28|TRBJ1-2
TGTGCCACCTCTCAGGTCTATGGCTACACCTTC
CATSQVYGYTF
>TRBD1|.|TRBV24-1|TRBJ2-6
TGTGCCACCAGTGCAGGGGGCTCTGGGGCCAACGTCCTGACTTTC
CATSAGGSGANVLTF
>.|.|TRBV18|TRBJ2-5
TGTGCCAGCTCACCACCGGGAGGGACCCAGTACTTC
CASSPPGGTQYF
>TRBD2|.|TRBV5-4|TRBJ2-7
TGTGCCAGCAGCCGCGTTACCAGCGGGAGGGCCCTGGAAGCCTACGAGCAGTACTTC
CASSRVTSGRALEAYEQYF
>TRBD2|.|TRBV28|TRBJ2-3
TGTGCCACCCGTTCTCTAGCGGGGTCTAGCACAGATACGCAGTATTTT
CATRSLAGSSTDTQYF
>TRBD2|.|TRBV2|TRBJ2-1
TGTGCCAGCAGTGCACTAGCGGGAATCTACAATGAGCAGTTCTTC
CASSALAGIYNEQFF
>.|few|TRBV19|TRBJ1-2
TGTGCCAGTAGTATAGCCTTGGGGGCGAACTATGGCTACACCTTC
CASSIALGANYGYTF
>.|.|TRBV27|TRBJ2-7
TGTGCCAGCAGTTTCGACAGAACCTACGAGCAGTACTTC
CASSFDRTYEQYF
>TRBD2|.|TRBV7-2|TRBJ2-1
TGTGCCAGCAGCTTACAAGCGGGAGGGTCCAATGAGCAGTTCTTC
CASSLQAGGSNEQFF
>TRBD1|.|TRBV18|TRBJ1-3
TGTGCCAGCTCTGGGACAGGTGGAAACACCATATATTTT
CASSGTGGNTIYF
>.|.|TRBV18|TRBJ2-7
TGTGCCAGCTCACCAATACACAGCTACGAGCAGTACTTC
CASSPIHSYEQYF
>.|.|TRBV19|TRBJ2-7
TGTGCCAGTAGTATCCCCGGTCTCTACGAGCAGTACTTC
CASSIPGLYEQYF
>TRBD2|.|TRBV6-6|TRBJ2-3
TGTGCCAGCAGAAAAGCGGGAGCTAGCACAGATACGCAGTATTTT
CASRKAGASTDTQYF
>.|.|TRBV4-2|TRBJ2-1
TGTGCCAGCAGCCTAGAGCTTGACAGGGGAGGGGATGAGCAGTTCTTC
CASSLELDRGGDEQFF
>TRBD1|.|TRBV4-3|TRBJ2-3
TGCGCCAGCAGCCAGCGGGACAGGGGTTTTATCAGTACAGATACGCAGTATTTT
CASSQRDRGFISTDTQYF
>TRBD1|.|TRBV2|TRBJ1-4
TGTGCCAGCACCGCCCGGACAGGTCAAGGGGAAAAACTGTTTTTT
CASTARTGQGEKLFF
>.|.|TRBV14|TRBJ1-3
TGTGCCAGCAGCCAAGACAGGGGCACTGGAAACACCATATATTTT
CASSQDRGTGNTIYF
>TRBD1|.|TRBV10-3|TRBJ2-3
TGTGCCATCAGGGGCGGACAGGGGAGCACAGATACGCAGTATTTT
CAIRGGQGSTDTQYF
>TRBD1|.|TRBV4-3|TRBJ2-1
TGCGCCAGCAGCCAGACAGGGTCCGGTGAGCAGTTCTTC
CASSQTGSGEQFF
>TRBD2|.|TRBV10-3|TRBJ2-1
TGTGCCATCAGAACCACTAGCGGGGTCCACAATGAGCAGTTCTTC
CAIRTTSGVHNEQFF
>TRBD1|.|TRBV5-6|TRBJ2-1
TGTGCCAGCAGCTTGGTACCCCAGGGGGCGCTCAATGAGCAGTTCTTC
CASSLVPQGALNEQFF
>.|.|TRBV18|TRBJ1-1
TGTGCCAGCTCACCCGCGGGGAGAGAAGCTTTCTTT
CASSPAGREAFF
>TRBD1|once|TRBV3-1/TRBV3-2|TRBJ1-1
TGTGCCAGCAGCCAAGCAGGGGGAAAGACGAACACTGAAGCTTTCTTT
CASSQAGGKTNTEAFF
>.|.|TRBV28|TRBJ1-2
TGTGCCAGCAGTTTCGGGGGGGGCTATGGCTACACCTTC
CASSFGGGYGYTF
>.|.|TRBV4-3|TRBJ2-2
TGCGCCAGCAGCCCGGTTAGCGGGAACACCGGGGAGCTGTTTTTT
CASSPVSGNTGELFF
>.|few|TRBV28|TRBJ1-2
TGTGCCAGCACCTCGATAGGGAGGAATGGCTACACCTTC
CASTSIGRNGYTF
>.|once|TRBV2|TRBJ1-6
TGTGCCAGCAGTGACTGGACAGACCATTCACCCCTCCACTTT
CASSDWTDHSPLHF
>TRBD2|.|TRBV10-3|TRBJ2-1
TGTGCCATCAGCCCGGGACTAGCGGGAGGTAAGGCCTACAATGAGCAGTTCTTC
CAISPGLAGGKAYNEQFF
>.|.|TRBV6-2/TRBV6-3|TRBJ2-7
TGTGCCAGCAGTGGGGCGAAGGCGCAGTACTTC
CASSGAKAQYF
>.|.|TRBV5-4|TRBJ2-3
TGTGCCAGCACCCCCCAGGGGACAGATACGCAGTATTTT
CASTPQGTDTQYF
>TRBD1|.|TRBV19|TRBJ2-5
TGTGCCAGTAGTATGTCAGGGGGTCAAGAGACCCAGTACTTC
CASSMSGGQETQYF
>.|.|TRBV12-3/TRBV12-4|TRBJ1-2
TGTGCCAGCAGTTTCACAGGGAACTATGGCTACACCTTC
CASSFTGNYGYTF
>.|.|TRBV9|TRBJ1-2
TGTGCCAGCAGCGTAGGTCTCCAGGGGCGTTACAATGGCTACACCTTC
CASSVGLQGRYNGYTF
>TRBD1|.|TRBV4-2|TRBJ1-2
TGTGCCAGCAGCCAAGGTCAGGGGGTGAATTATGGCTACACCTTC
CASSQGQGVNYGYTF
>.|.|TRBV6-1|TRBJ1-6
TGTGCCAGCAGAGAAGGTTCCACTGCCTATAATTCACCCCTCCACTTT
CASREGSTAYNSPLHF
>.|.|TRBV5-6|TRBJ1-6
TGTGCCAGCAGAGGAGGACAGCCGGGATCACCCCTCCACTTT
CASRGGQPGSPLHF
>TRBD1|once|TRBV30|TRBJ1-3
TGTGCCTGGGTCGGGACAGGGGCTGGAAACACCATATATTTT
CAWVGTGAGNTIYF
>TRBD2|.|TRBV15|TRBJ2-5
TGTGCCACCAGCCTTCTAGCGGGTGAGACCCAGTACTTC
CATSLLAGETQYF
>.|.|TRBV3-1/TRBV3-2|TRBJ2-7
TGTGCCAGCAGCCAAGGGCTAGCGATGCAGTACTTC
CASSQGLAMQYF